Sequencing of this T cell receptor (beta chain) was carried out in a study of T-cell reconstitution after alpha-beta-depleted transplantation in children. Germline CDR1 and CDR2: DFQATT and SNEGSKA (reference sequence). The CDR3 length is 16 residues. V dropped 1 base and J dropped 6; count of bases not matched to a gene: 10. Only a few counts were recorded for this clonotype. The antigen is not known. Unique molecular identifiers were incorporated when the TCRbeta library was constructed. MiXCR, run by TCRdb on the PCR reads, gives a single entry per CDR3 protein. The table shows 450,000 to 600,000 distinct CDR3 sequences, with 13% occurring only once. The study's findings and limits: Some patients showed high day-60 TCRbeta diversity, which derived from surviving recipient T cells and thymic progenitors. Counts and diversity of T cells one year after transplant came mostly from newly produced T cells.

The chain joins TRBV20-1 to TRBJ2-3, with TRBD2 matching over 10 bases. This receptor was identified in a male patient between 10 and 17 years old who had a stem cell transplant for acute myeloid leukemia, so the T cells may come from the graft donor. This specimen was PBMCs, mostly from graft donor cells, taken 360 days after TCRalphabeta/CD19-depleted stem cell transplant. DNA for the CDR3: TGCAGTGCTAGAGGGACTAGCGGACCATCTTGGGATACGCAGTATTTT. This encodes CSARGTSGPSWDTQYF.